Shown below are 6 T cell receptor beta chains from a single sample sequenced in a study of blood T cell repertoires in COVID-19. Using immunoSEQ multiplex PCR, the repertoire was profiled, and TCRdb retains in-frame clones only, with some absent. The data contain 50,000 to 80,000 clones, just over 85% of them seen just once; the ten biggest clones take up approximately 7%. The specimen sequenced was peripheral blood. The receptors stem from a man aged 50-59 years with active COVID-19.

The chain is built from TRBV23-1 and TRBJ2-4; D not certain. TRBV23-1 is sorted into the ORF group, with uncertain function. V lost 8 bases to trimming and J lost 0 bases, with 14 bases between them. This CDR3 spans 15 amino acids. Written as DNA, the CDR3 is TGCGCCAGCGATAAACCGCAACTAGCCAAAAACATTCAGTACTTC. Protein product: CASDKPQLAKNIQYF.

The chain combines TRBV5-1 with TRBJ2-5; 12 bases are shared with TRBD2. Looked up from germline, CDR1 is SGHRS and CDR2 is YFSETQ. The CDR3 is 15 amino acids. Trimming removed 3 bases from V and 5 bases from J; junction bases left unmatched: 5. The CDR3 DNA reads TGCGCCAGCAGCTCTACTAGCGGGGGGTTGGAGACCCAGTACTTC. This sequence encodes CASSSTSGGLETQYF.

CDR3: CASSLDGTVTDTQYF. The CDR3 DNA sequence: TGTGCCAGCAGCTTAGACGGGACAGTCACAGATACGCAGTATTTT. The chain couples TRBV7-2 to TRBJ2-3, with 7 bases that match TRBD1. J lost 2 bases, V lost 1 base, and 3 bases had no gene match. CDR3 size: 15 residues. Germline loops: CDR1 SGHTA, CDR2 FQGNSA.

This clone has only one observation. The chain couples TRBV9 to TRBJ2-3; tentatively, D is TRBD2 (5 bases). Trimming stripped 0 bases from V and 0 bases from J, with 8 bases between. Germline V gene lookup returns CDR1 SGDLS and CDR2 YYNGEE. This CDR3 contains 15 residues. Here the CDR3 reads CASSVAASSTDTQYF. The CDR3 region has the DNA TGTGCCAGCAGCGTAGCGGCTAGCAGCACAGATACGCAGTATTTT.

CDR3 loop: CASSQNSGPYEQYF. For the CDR3, the DNA is TGCGCCAGCAGCCAAAATTCAGGTCCCTACGAGCAGTACTTC. V gene TRBV4-1 combines with J gene TRBJ2-7; no firm D call. Trimming shortened V by 2 bases and J by 2 bases, and 10 bases separated the two germline ends. Germline loops: CDR1 MGHRA, CDR2 YSYEKL. The length of the CDR3 is 14 residues.

V gene TRBV5-1 combines with J gene TRBJ1-5; TRBD1 matches 7 bases. This CDR3 is 14 amino acids long. V was pared by 4 bases and J by 2 bases, with 3 bases of the junction left unmatched. Germline CDR1 SGHRS, CDR2 YFSETQ. The CDR3 nucleotides read TGCGCCAGCAGCCTCACAGGGGGCAATCAGCCCCAGCATTTT. It yields the protein CASSLTGGNQPQHF.